The source of this TCR beta chain is a study of persistence of HIV-infected CD4 T cells. General study findings and limits: Within sorted populations, more oligoclonal TCRs accompanied more oligoclonal proviruses. CMV- and Gag-responding cells had lower TCRbeta richness than CD3/CD28-responding cells.

An overlapping HIV-1 Gag peptide pool stimulated these cells at 0.95 to 1 ug/peptide/mL. Sorted nonresponding memory CD4+ T cells were CD40L-negative, CD69-negative, CD45RO-high. Note on this clone: What it recognizes is unknown.

The libraries were made with immunoSEQ version 4 in survey mode. Each sample used up to 1 ug genomic DNA diluted to around 9.9 ng/uL. Repertoires were generated with immunoSEQ multiplex PCR, while TCRdb's copy carries only in-frame clones and drops some. The repertoire holds 30,000 to 45,000 clones, with under 90% as singletons. This CDR3 has 17 amino acids. V was clipped by 4 bases and J by 6 bases, with 23 bases between them. Germline-derived CDR1 and CDR2 are MNHNS and SASEGT. This specimen consisted of cultured CD4+ T cells from PBMCs, obtained from a patient who received antiretroviral therapy. This TCR derives from an adult with HIV. The donor label of this sample is uncertain. The V call is TRBV6-1, the J call TRBJ2-3, with a possible D match to TRBD2 (6 bases). The CDR3 sequence is CASSVAQSSAGSDTQYF. CDR3 sequence (DNA): TGTGCCAGCAGTGTGGCACAGTCGTCTGCGGGATCGGATACGCAGTATTTT.